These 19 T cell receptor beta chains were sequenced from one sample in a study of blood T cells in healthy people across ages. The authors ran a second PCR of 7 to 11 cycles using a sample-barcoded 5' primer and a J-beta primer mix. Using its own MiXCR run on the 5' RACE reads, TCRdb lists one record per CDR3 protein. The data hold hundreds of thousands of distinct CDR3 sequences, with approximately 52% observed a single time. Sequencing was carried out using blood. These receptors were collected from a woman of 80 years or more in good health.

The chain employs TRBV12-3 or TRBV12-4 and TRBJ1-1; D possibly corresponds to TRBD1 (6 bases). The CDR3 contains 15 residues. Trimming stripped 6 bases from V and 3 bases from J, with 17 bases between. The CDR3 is CASRIWGAGDTEAFF. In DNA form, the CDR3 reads TGTGCCAGCAGAATCTGGGGGGCAGGGGACACTGAAGCTTTCTTT.

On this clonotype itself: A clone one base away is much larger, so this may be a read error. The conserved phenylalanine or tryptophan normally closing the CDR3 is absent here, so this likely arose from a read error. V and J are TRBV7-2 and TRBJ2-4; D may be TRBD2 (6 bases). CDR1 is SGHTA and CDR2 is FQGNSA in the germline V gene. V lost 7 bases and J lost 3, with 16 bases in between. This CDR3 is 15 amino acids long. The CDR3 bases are TGTGCCAGCATGCCGGAGGGGAAGGGCAAAAACATTCAGTACTTA. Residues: CASMPEGKGKNIQYL.

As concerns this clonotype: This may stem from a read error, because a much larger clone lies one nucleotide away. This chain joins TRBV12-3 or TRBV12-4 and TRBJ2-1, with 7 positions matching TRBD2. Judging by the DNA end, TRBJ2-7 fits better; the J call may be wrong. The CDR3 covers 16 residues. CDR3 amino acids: CASTSWAGVSYNEQYF. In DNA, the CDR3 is TGTGCCAGCACTTCCTGGGCGGGGGTCTCCTACAATGAGCAGTACTTC.

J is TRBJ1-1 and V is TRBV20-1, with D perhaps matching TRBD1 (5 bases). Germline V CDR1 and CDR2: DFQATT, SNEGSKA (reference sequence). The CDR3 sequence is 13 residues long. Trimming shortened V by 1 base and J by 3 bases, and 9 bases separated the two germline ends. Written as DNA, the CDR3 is TGCAGTGCTAGAGGACAGCAAGACACTGAAGCTTTCTTT. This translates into CSARGQQDTEAFF.

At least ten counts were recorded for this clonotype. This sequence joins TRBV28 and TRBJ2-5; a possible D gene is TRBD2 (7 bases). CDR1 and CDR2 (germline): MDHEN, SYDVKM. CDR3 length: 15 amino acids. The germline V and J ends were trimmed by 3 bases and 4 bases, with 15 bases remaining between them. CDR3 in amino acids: CASSFRGGARETQYF. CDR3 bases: TGTGCCAGCAGTTTCCGAGGGGGGGCCCGAGAGACCCAGTACTTC.

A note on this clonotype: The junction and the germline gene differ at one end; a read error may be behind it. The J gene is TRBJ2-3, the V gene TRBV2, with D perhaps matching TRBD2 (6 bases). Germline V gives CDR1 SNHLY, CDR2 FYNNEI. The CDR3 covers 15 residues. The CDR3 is CASSGGKGGTDTQYF. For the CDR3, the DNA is TGCGCCAGCAGCGGCGGGAAAGGCGGCACAGATACGCAGTATTTT.

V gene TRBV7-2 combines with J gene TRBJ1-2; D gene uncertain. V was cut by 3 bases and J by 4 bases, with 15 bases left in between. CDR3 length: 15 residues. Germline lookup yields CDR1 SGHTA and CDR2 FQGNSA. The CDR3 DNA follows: TGTGCCAGCAGCTTGAGTACTCAGGTCTTCTATGGCTACACCTTC. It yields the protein CASSLSTQVFYGYTF.

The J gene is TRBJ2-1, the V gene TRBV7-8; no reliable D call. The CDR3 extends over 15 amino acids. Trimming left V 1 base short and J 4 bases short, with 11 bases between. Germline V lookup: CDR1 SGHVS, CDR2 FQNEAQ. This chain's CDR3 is CASSLDPGVYNEQFF. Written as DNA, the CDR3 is TGTGCCAGCAGCTTAGATCCAGGTGTATACAATGAGCAGTTCTTC.

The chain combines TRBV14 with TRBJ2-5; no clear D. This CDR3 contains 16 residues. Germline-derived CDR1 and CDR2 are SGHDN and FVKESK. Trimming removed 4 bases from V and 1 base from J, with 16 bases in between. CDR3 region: CASSPRAPPRQETQYF. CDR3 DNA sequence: TGTGCCAGCAGCCCCCGTGCACCCCCCCGCCAAGAGACCCAGTACTTC. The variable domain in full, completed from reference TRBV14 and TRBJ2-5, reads EAGVTQFPSHSVIEKGQTVTLRCDPISGHDNLYWYRRVMGKEIKFLLHFVKESKQDESGMPNNRFLAERTGGTYSTLKVQPAELEDSGVYFCASSPRAPPRQETQYFGPGTRLLVL.

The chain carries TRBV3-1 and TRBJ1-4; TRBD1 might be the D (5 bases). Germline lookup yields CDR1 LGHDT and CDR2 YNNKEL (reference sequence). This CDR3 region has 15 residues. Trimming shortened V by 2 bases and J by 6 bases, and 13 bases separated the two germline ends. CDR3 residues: CASSQIRGTDEKLFF. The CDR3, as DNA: TGTGCCAGCAGCCAAATAAGGGGCACGGATGAAAAACTGTTTTTT.

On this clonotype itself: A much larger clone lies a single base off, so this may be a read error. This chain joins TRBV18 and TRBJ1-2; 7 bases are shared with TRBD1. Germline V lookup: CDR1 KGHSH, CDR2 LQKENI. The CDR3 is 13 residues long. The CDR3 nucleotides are TGTGCCATCTCAAGCCAGGGGGACTATGGCTACACCTTC. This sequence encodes CAISSQGDYGYTF.

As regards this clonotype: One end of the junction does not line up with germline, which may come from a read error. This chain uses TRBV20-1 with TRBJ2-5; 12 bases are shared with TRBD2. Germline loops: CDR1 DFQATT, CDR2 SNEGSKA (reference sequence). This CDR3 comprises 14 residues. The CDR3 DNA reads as TGCGGTGCACAGACTAGCGGGAGATCCGAGACCCAGTACTTC. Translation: CGAQTSGRSETQYF.

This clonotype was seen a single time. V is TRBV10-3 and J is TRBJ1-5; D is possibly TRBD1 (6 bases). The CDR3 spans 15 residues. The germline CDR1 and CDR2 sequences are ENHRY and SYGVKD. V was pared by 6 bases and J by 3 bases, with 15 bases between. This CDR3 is CAISEGGADNQPQHF. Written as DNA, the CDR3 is TGTGCCATCAGCGAAGGGGGGGCAGACAATCAGCCCCAGCATTTT.

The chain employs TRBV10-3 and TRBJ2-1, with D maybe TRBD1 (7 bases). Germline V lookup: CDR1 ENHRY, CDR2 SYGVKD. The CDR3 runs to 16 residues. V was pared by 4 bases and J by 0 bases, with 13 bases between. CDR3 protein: CAISGRDRSSYNEQFF. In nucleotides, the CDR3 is TGTGCCATCAGTGGGAGGGACAGATCCTCCTACAATGAGCAGTTCTTC.

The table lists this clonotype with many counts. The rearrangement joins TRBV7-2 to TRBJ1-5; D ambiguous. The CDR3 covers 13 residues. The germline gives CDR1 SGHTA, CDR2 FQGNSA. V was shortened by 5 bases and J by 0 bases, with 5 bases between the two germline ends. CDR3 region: CASSAFSNQPQHF. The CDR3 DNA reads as TGTGCCAGCAGCGCCTTTAGCAATCAGCCCCAGCATTTT. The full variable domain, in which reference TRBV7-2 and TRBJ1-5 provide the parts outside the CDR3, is GAGVSQSPSNKVTEKGKDVELRCDPISGHTALYWYRQSLGQGLEFLIYFQGNSAPDKSGLPSDRFSAERTGGSVSTLTIQRTQQEDSAVYLCASSAFSNQPQHFGDGTRLSIL.

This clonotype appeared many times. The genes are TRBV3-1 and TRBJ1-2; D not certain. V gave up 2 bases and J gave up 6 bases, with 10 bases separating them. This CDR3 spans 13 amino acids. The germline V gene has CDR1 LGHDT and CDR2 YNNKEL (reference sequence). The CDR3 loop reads CASSQRLADGYTF. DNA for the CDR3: TGTGCCAGCAGCCAAAGATTGGCAGATGGCTACACCTTC.

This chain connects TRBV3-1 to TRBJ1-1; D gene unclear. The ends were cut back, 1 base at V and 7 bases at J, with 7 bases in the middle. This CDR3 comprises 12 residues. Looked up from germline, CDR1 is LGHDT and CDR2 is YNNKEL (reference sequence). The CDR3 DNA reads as TGTGCCAGCAGCCAAGGGATCGTTGAAGCTTTCTTT. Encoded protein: CASSQGIVEAFF.

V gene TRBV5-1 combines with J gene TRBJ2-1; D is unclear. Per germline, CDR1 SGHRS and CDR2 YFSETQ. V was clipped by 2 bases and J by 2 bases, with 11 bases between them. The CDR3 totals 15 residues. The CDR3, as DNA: TGCGCCAGCAGCTTAGTTTCAGAGGCCTACAATGAGCAGTTCTTC. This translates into CASSLVSEAYNEQFF.

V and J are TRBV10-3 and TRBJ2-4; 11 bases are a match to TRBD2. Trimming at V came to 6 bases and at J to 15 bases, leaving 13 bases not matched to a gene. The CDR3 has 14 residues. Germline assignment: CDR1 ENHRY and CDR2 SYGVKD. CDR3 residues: CAISEGLAVYERYF. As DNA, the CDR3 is TGTGCCATCAGCGAGGGACTAGCGGTCTACGAGCGGTACTTC.